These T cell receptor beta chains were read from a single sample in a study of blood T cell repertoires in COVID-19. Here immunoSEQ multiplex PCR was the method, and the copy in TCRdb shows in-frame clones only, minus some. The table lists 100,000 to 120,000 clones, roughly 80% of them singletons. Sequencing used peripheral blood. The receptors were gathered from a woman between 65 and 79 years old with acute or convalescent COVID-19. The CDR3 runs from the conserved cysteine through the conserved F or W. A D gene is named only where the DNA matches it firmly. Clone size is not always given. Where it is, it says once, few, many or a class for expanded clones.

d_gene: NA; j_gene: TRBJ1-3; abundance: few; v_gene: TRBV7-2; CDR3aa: CASSPQTGSGNTIYF; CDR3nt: TGTGCCAGCAGCCCCCAGACAGGCTCTGGAAACACCATATATTTT
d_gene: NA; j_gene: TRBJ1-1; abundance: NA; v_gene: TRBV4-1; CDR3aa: CASSQDLAGLNTEAFF; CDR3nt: TGCGCCAGCAGCCAAGATCTGGCGGGTCTGAACACTGAAGCTTTCTTT
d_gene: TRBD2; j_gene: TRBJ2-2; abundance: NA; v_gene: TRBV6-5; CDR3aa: CASRPRVRGTGELFF; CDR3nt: TGTGCCAGCAGACCGAGGGTGCGGGGGACCGGGGAGCTGTTTTTT
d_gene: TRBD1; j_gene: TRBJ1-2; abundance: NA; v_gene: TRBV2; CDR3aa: CASSGTRGNYGYTF; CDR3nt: TGTGCCAGCAGTGGGACCAGGGGGAACTATGGCTACACCTTC
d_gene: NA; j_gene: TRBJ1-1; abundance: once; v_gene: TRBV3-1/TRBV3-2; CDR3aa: CASSLGVGVAEAFF; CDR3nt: TGTGCCAGCAGCCTAGGGGTAGGGGTAGCTGAAGCTTTCTTT
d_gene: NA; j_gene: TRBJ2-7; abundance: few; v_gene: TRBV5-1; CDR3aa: CASSLTSSYEQYF; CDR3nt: TGCGCCAGCAGCTTAACGTCCAGCTACGAGCAGTACTTC
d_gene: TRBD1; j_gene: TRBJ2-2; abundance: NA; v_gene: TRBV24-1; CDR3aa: CATSDPRQGTTGELFF; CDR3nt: TGTGCCACCAGTGACCCCCGACAGGGGACCACCGGGGAGCTGTTTTTT
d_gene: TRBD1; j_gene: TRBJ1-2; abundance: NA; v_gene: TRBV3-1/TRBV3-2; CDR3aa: CGSSWAGGQGYTF; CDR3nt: TGTGGCAGCAGCTGGGCAGGGGGCCAAGGCTACACCTTC
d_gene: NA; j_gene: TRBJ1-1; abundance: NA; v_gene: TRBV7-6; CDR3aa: CASSLVGGVNTEAFF; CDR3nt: TGTGCCAGCAGCTTAGTGGGGGGTGTGAACACTGAAGCTTTCTTT
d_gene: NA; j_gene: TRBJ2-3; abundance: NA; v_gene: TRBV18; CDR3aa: CASSPRQGGVTDTQYF; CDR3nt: TGTGCCAGCTCACCTAGACAGGGAGGTGTCACAGATACGCAGTATTTT
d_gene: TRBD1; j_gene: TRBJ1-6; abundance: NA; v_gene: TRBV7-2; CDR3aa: CASSINRGRNSPLHF; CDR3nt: TGTGCCAGCAGCATCAACAGGGGGCGTAATTCACCCCTCCACTTT
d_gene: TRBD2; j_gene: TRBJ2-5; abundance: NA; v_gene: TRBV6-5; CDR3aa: CASSYGLAGETQYF; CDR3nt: TGTGCCAGCAGTTACGGACTAGCAGGAGAGACCCAGTACTTC
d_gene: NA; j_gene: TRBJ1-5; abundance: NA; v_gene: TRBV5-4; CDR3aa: CASSQGTNQPQHF; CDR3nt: TGTGCCAGCAGCCAGGGGACCAATCAGCCCCAGCATTTT
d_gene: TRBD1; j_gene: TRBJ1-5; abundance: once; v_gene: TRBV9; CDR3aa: CASSALGTDIQPQHF; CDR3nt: TGTGCCAGCAGCGCTCTCGGGACAGATATTCAGCCCCAGCATTTT
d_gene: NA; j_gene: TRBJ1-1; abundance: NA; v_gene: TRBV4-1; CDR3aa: CASSQEAGLNTEAFF; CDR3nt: TGCGCCAGCAGCCAAGAGGCGGGGTTGAACACTGAAGCTTTCTTT
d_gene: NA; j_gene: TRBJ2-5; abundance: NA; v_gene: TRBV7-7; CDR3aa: CASSVQSGGGLTQYF; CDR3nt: TGTGCCAGCAGCGTCCAATCGGGCGGGGGCCTTACCCAGTACTTC
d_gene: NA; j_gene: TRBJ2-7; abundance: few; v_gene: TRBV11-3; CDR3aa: CASSLGPTSYEQYF; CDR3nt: TGTGCCAGCAGCTTAGGGCCAACCTCCTACGAGCAGTACTTC
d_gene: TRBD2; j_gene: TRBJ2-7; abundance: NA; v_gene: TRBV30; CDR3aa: CAWSVRGGTTYEQYF; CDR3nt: TGTGCCTGGAGTGTACGGGGGGGGACGACCTACGAGCAGTACTTC
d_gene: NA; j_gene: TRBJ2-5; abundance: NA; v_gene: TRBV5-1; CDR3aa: CASSLANQETQYF; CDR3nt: TGCGCCAGCAGCTTAGCCAACCAAGAGACCCAGTACTTC
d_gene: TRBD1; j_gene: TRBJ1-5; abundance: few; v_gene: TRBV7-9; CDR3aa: CASSLGLGTGDQPQHF; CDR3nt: TGTGCCAGCAGCTTAGGCCTCGGGACAGGGGATCAGCCCCAGCATTTT
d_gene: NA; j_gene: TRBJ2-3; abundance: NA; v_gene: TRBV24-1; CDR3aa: CATSDPNTDTQYF; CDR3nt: TGTGCCACCAGTGATCCCAACACAGATACGCAGTATTTT
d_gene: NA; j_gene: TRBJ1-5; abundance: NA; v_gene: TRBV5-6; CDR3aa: CASSQGQNQPQHF; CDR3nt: TGTGCCAGCAGCCAGGGACAAAATCAGCCCCAGCATTTT
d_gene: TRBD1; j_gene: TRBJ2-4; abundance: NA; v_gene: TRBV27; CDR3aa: CASSLSPGQQNIQYF; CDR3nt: TGTGCCAGCAGTTTATCACCGGGACAGCAAAACATTCAGTACTTC
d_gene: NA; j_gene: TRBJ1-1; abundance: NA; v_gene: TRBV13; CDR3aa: CASSLDGGANTEAFF; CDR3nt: TGTGCCAGCAGCTTAGACGGGGGAGCGAACACTGAAGCTTTCTTT
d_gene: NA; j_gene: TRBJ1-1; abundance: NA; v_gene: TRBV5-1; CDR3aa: CASSLDSVTAEAFF; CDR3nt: TGCGCCAGCAGCTTGGATTCGGTTACCGCTGAAGCTTTCTTT
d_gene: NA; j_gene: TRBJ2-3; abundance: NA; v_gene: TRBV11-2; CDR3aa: CASSSPGGGVTDTQYF; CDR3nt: TGTGCCAGCAGCTCCCCGGGGGGCGGGGTCACAGATACGCAGTATTTT
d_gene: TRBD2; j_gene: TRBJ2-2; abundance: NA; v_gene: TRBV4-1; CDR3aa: CASSQTSGGWELFF; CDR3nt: TGCGCCAGCAGCCAGACTAGCGGGGGCTGGGAGCTGTTTTTT
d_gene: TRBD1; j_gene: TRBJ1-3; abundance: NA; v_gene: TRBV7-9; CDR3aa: CASSFQGADGNTIYF; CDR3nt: TGTGCCAGCAGCTTCCAGGGGGCCGATGGAAACACCATATATTTT
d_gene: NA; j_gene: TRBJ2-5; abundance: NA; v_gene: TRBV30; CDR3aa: CAWSPHTSETQYF; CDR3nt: TGTGCCTGGAGTCCTCATACTTCGGAGACCCAGTACTTC
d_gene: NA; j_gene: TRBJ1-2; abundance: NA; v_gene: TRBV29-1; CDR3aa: CSVPTSQTNYGYTF; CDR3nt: TGCAGCGTTCCGACATCGCAAACTAACTATGGCTACACCTTC
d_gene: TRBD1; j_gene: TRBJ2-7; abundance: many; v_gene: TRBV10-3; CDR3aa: CAISADRDLYEQYF; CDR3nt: TGTGCCATCAGTGCAGACAGGGACCTCTACGAGCAGTACTTC
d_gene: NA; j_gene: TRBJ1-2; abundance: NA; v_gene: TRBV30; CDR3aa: CAWSVGEPRNDGYTF; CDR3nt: TGTGCCTGGTCCGTCGGGGAGCCAAGGAATGATGGCTACACCTTC
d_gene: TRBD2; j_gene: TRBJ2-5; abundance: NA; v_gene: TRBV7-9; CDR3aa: CASSLTGGPQETQYF; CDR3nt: TGTGCCAGCAGCCTCACGGGGGGGCCGCAAGAGACCCAGTACTTC
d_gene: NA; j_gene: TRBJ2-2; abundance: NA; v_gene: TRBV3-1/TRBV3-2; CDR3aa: CASTLLASGELFF; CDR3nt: TGTGCCAGCACCCTACTAGCCTCCGGGGAGCTGTTTTTT
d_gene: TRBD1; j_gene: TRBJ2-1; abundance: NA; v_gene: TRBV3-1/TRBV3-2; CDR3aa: CASSQEAGTGRSEQFF; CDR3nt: TGTGCCAGCAGCCAAGAAGCAGGGACAGGGAGGAGTGAGCAGTTCTTC
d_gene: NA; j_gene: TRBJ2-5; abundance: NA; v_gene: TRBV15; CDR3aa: CATSRPGGVVGTQYF; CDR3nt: TGTGCCACCAGCAGGCCGGGCGGGGTCGTGGGGACCCAGTACTTC
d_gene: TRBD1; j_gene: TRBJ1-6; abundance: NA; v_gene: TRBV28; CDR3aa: CASSSGQGALLNSPLHF; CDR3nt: TGTGCCAGCAGTTCCGGACAGGGGGCCCTCCTGAATTCACCCCTCCACTTT
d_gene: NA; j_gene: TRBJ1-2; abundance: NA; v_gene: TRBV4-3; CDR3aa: CASSQVNGGGDYGYTF; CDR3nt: TGCGCCAGCAGCCAAGTGAATGGAGGGGGGGACTATGGCTACACCTTC
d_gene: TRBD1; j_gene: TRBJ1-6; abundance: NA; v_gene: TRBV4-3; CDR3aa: CASSQDRDGTGQFSPLHF; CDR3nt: TGCGCCAGCAGCCAAGATCGGGACGGGACAGGGCAGTTCTCACCCCTCCACTTT
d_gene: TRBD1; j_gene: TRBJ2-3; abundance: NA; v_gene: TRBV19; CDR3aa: CASRIGQGDIDTQYF; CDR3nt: TGTGCCAGTAGGATCGGACAGGGGGACATAGATACGCAGTATTTT
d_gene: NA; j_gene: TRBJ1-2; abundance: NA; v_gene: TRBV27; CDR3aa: CASRGSPIASDGYTF; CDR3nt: TGTGCCAGCAGAGGGAGTCCCATCGCCTCTGACGGCTACACCTTC
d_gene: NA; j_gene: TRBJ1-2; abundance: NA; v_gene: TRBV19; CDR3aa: CASSINPGGNYGYTF; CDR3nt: TGTGCCAGTAGTATTAACCCCGGCGGGAACTATGGCTACACCTTC
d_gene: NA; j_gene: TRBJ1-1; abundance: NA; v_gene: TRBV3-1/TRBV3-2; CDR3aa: CASRHEEEAFF; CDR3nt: TGTGCCAGCAGGCACGAAGAGGAAGCTTTTTTT
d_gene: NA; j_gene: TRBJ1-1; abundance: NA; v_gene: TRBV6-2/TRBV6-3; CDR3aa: CASSYMGRNTEAFF; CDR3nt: TGTGCCAGCAGTTATATGGGCAGGAACACTGAAGCTTTCTTT
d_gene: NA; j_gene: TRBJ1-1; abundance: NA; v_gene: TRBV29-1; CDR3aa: CSAQGGGTNTEAFF; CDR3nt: TGCAGCGCCCAAGGGGGGGGCACGAACACTGAAGCTTTCTTT
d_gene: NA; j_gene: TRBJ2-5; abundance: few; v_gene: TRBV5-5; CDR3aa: CASSTPRNQETQYF; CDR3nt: TGTGCCAGCAGCACCCCTAGGAACCAAGAGACCCAGTACTTC
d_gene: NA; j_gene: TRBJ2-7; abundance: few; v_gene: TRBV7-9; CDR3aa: CASSSYSGVPYEQYF; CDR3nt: TGTGCCAGCAGCTCCTATAGCGGAGTTCCCTACGAGCAGTACTTC